The present TCR beta chain was sequenced within a study of regulatory T cells in long-lasting Graves disease. On this clonotype: Its specificity is unknown.

Assembly of TCR beta libraries relied on iRepertoire HTBI primers together with Arm-PCR of CDR3 regions. TCRdb independently ran MiXCR on the multiplex PCR reads; one entry per CDR3 protein. Among a few hundred thousand distinct CDR3 sequences listed, about 20% were seen once. Time point reported: newly diagnosed GD, antithyroid drugs for less than 3 months. PBMC-extracted RNA yielded the TCR library. American Thyroid Association guidelines were used to diagnose Graves' disease. The CDR3 runs to 17 residues. Germline V gives CDR1 MNHEY, CDR2 SVGAGI. V was pared by 3 bases and J by 2 bases, with 16 bases between. Regarding the study as a whole: Newly diagnosed patients shared more than 750 public clonotypes; persistent patients shared approximately 2,700.

The sample was also linked to a second study, of T cells in Graves' hyperthyroidism and ophthalmopathy. That source notes: Exclusions: uncontrolled infection, other autoimmune disease, pregnancy, lactation. Diagnosis rested on symptoms, serum thyroxine and TRAb, thyroid ultrasound, and orbital computed tomography.

The gene calls are TRBV6-5 and TRBJ2-2; D remains unclear. Sequenced material: peripheral blood mononuclear cells (PBMCs), taken at new diagnosis, from a patient treated with antithyroid drugs. This clonotype originated in a woman aged 25 to 39 with Graves disease. CDR3 nucleotides: TGTGCCAGCAGTTATCGTCGGGCCTATGGTAACACCGGGGAGCTGTTTTTT. Translated: CASSYRRAYGNTGELFF.